The present TCR beta chain was sequenced within a study of cytomegalovirus exposure and HLA in healthy donors. Findings and caveats of the study: In a later analysis, the majority of CMV-associated beta chains seemingly showed HLA restriction.

PCR involved 60 Vbeta and 13 Jbeta primers. Generated by immunoSEQ multiplex PCR, the TCRdb table keeps only in-frame clones and is missing some. With 150,000 to 200,000 clones in the sample, the ten largest clones hold around 1.9%. CDR1 and CDR2 from the germline V gene are SNHLY and FYNNEI. Trimming took off 0 bases at V and 4 bases at J, with 9 bases between the two ends. This CDR3 has 14 amino acids. In the case of this clone: Its matching antigen is unknown.

This receptor was identified in a man aged 30 to 39 in good health and CMV-seronegative. Sequenced sample: PBMCs. The chain couples TRBV2 to TRBJ1-2; no definite D call. CDR3 region: CASSEALTVYGYTF. CDR3 nucleotide sequence: TGTGCCAGCAGTGAAGCGCTTACAGTCTATGGCTACACCTTC.